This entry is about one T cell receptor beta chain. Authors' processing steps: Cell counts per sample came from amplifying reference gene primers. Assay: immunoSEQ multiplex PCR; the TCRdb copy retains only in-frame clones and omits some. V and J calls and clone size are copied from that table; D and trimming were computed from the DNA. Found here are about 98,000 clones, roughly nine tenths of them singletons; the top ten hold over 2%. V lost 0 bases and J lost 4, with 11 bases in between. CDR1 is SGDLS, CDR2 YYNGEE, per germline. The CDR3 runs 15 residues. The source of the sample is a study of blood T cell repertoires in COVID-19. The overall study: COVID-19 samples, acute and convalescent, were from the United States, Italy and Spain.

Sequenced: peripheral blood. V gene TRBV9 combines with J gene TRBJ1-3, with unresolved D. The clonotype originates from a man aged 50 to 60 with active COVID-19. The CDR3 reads CASSVEPAAGNTIYF. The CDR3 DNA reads TGTGCCAGCAGCGTAGAGCCAGCGGCCGGAAACACCATATATTTT.